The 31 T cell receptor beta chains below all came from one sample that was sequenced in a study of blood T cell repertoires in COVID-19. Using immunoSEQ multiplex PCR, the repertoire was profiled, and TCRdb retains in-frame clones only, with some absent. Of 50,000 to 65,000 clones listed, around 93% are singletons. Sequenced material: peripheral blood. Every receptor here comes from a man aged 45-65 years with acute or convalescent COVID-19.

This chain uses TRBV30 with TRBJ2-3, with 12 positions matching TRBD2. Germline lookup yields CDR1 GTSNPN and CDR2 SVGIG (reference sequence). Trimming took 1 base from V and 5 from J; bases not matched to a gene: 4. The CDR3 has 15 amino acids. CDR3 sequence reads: CAWSASGGALDTQYF. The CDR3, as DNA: TGTGCCTGGAGTGCTAGCGGGGGGGCCTTAGATACGCAGTATTTT.

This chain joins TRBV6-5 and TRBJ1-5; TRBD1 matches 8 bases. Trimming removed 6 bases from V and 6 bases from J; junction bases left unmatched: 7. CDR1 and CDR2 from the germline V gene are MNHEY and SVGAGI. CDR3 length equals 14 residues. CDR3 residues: CASSPGGGSQPQHF. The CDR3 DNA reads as TGTGCCAGCAGCCCAGGGGGCGGAAGTCAGCCCCAGCATTTT.

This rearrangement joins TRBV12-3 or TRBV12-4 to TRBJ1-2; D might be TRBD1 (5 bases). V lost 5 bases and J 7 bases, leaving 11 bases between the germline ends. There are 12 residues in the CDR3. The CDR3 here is CASSLQGTGYTF. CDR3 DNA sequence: TGTGCCAGCAGTCTCCAGGGTACTGGCTACACCTTC.

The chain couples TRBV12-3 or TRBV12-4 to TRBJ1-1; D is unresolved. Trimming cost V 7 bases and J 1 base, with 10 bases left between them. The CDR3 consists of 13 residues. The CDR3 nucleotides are TGTGCCAGCACTAGGCACGGGAACACTGAAGCTTTCTTT. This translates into CASTRHGNTEAFF.

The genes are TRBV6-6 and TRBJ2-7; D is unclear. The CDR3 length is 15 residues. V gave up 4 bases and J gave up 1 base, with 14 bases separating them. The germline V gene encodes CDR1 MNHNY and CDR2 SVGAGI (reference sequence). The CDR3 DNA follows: TGTGCCAGCAGTTCCCTGTCCCAGAAATCCTACGAGCAGTACTTC. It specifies CASSSLSQKSYEQYF.

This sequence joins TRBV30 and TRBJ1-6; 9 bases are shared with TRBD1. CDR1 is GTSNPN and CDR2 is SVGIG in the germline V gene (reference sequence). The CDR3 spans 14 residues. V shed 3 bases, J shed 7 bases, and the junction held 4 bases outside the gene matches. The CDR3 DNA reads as TGTGCCTGGAGCCCGGGACAGGGAAATTCACCCCTCCACTTT. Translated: CAWSPGQGNSPLHF. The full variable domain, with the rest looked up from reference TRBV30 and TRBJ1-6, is SQTIHQWPATLVQPVGSPLSLECTVEGTSNPNLYWYRQAAGRGLQLLFYSVGIGQISSEVPQNLSASRPQDRQFILSSKKLLLSDSGFYLCAWSPGQGNSPLHFGNGTRLTVT.

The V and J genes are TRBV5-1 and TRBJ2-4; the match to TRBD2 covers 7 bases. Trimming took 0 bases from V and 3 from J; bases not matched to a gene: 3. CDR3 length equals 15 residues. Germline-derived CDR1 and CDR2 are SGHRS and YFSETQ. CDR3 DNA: TGCGCCAGCAGCTTGGAACGGGGGGTCAAAAACATTCAGTACTTC. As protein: CASSLERGVKNIQYF.

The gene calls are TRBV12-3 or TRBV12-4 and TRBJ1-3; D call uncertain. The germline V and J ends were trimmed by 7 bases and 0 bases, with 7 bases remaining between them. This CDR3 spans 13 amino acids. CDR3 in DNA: TGTGCCAGCACACAGATCTCTGGAAACACCATATATTTT. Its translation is CASTQISGNTIYF.

The DNA for the CDR3 is TGTGCCAGTAGTATAGGTCAGGGATACGATGAGCAGTTCTTC. Protein product: CASSIGQGYDEQFF. The genes are TRBV19 and TRBJ2-1, with D tentatively TRBD1 (5 bases). V was trimmed by 1 base and J by 8 bases, leaving 12 bases between them. The CDR3 length is 14 residues. Per germline, CDR1 LNHDA and CDR2 SQIVND (reference sequence).

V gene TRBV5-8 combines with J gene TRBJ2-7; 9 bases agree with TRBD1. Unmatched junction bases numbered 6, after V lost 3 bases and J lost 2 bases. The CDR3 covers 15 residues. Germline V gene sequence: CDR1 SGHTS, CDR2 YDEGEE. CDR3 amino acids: CASSSGQGLTYEQYF. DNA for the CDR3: TGTGCCAGCAGCTCCGGACAGGGGCTGACCTACGAGCAGTACTTC.

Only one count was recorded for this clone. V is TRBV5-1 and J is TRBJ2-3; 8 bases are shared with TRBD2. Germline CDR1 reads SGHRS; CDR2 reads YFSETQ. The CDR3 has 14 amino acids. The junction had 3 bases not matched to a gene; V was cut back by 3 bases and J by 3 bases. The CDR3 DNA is TGCGCCAGCAGCTCCGGACTAGCAACAGATACGCAGTATTTT. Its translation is CASSSGLATDTQYF.

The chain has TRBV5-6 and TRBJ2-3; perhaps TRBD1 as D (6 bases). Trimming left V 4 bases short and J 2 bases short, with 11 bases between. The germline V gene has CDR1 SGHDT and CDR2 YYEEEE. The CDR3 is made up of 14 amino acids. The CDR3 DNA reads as TGTGCCAGCAGCACAGGGTTTCACACAGATACGCAGTATTTT. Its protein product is CASSTGFHTDTQYF.

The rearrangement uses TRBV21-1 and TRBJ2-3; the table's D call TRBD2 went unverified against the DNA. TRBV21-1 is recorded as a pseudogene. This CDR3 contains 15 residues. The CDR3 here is CASSKAPAGAGTQYF. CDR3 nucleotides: TGTGCCAGCAGCAAAGCGCCTGCGGGAGCGGGTACGCAGTATTTT.

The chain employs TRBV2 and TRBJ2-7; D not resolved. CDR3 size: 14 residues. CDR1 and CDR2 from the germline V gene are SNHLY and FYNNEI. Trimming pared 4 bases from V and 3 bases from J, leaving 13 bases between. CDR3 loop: CASSVLSESYEQYF. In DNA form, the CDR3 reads TGTGCCAGCAGTGTACTCAGCGAAAGCTACGAGCAGTACTTC.

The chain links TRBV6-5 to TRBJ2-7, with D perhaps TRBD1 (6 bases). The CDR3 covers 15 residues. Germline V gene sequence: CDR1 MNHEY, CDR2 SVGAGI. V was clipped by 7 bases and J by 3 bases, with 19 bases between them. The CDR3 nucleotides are TGTGCCAGCACCGAATGGGGCCAGGGGATCTACGAGCAGTACTTC. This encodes CASTEWGQGIYEQYF.

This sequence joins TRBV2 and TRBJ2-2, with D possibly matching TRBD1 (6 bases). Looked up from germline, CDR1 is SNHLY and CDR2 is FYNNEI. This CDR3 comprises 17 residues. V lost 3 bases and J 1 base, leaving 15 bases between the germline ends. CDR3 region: CASSEGSRGWNTGELFF. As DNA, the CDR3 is TGTGCCAGCAGTGAGGGTTCCAGGGGTTGGAACACCGGGGAGCTGTTTTTT.

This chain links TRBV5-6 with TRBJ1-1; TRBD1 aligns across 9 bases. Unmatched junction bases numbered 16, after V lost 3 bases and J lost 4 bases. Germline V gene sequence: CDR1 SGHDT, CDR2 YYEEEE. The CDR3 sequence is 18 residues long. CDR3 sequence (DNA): TGTGCCAGCAGCTCCATTACAGGGGGCAAGGGTTTTGTCACTGAAGCTTTCTTT. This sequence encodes CASSSITGGKGFVTEAFF.

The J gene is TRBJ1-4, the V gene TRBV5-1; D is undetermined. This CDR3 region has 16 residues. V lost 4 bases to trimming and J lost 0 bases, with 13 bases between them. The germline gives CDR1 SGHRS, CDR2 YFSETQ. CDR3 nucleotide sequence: TGCGCCAGCAGCCTGAACGGCGGAGCAACTAATGAAAAACTGTTTTTT. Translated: CASSLNGGATNEKLFF.

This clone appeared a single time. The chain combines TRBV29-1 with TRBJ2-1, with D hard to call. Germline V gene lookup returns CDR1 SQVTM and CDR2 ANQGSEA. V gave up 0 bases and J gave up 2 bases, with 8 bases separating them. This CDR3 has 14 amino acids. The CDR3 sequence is CSVEDGRTYNEQFF. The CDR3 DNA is TGCAGCGTTGAAGATGGCAGGACCTACAATGAGCAGTTCTTC.

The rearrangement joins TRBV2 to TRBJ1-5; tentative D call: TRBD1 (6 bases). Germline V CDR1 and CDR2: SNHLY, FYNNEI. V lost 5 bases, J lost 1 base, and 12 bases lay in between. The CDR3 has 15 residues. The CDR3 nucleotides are TGTGCCAGCAGTATCGGACAGCTAAGCAATCAGCCCCAGCATTTT. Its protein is CASSIGQLSNQPQHF.

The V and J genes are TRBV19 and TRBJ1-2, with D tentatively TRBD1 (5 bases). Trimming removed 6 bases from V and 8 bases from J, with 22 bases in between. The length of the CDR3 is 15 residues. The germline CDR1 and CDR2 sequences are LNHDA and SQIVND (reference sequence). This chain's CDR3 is CASSVWGRPTIGYTF. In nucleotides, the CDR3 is TGTGCCAGTAGCGTATGGGGCAGGCCTACTATCGGCTACACCTTC.

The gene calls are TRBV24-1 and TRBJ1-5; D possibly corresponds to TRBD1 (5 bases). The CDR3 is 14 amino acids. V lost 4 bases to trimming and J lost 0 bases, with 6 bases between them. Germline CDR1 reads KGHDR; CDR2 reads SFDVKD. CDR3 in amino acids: CATSDQGSNQPQHF. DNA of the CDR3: TGTGCCACCAGTGACCAGGGTAGCAATCAGCCCCAGCATTTT.

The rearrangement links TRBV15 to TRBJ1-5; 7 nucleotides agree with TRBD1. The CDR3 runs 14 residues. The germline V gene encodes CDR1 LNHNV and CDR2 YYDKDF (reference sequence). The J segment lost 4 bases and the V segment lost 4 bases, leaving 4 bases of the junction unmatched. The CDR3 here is CATSTGTANQPQHF. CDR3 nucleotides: TGTGCCACCAGCACGGGGACAGCTAATCAGCCCCAGCATTTT. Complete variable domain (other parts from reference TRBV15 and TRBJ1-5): DAMVIQNPRYQVTQFGKPVTLSCSQTLNHNVMYWYQQKSSQAPKLLFHYYDKDFNNEADTPDNFQSRRPNTSFCFLDIRSPGLGDTAMYLCATSTGTANQPQHFGDGTRLSIL.

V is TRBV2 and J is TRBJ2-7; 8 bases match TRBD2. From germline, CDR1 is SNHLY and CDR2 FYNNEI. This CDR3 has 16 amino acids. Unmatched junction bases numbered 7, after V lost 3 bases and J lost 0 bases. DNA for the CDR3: TGTGCCAGCAGTGACCCTACCGGGACTAGCTCCTACGAGCAGTACTTC. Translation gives CASSDPTGTSSYEQYF.

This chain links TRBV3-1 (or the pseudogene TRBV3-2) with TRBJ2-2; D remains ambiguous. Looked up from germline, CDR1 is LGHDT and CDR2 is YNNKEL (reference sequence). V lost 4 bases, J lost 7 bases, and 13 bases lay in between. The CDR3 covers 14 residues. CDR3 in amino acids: CASSLPIRGGELFF. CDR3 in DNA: TGTGCCAGCAGCCTCCCTATTAGAGGCGGGGAGCTGTTTTTT.

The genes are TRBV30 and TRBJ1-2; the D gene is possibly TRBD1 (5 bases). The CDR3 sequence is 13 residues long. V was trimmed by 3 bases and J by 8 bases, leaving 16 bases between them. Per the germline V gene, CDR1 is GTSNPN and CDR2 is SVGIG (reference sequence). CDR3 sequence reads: CAWRGQAIGGYTF. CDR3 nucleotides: TGTGCCTGGAGGGGGCAGGCTATAGGAGGCTACACCTTC.

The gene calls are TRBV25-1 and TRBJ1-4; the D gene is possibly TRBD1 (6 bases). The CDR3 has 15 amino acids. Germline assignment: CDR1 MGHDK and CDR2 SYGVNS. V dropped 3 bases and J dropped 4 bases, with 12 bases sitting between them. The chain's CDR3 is CASSDPGQINEKLFF. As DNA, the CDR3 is TGTGCCAGCAGTGATCCGGGACAAATTAATGAAAAACTGTTTTTT.

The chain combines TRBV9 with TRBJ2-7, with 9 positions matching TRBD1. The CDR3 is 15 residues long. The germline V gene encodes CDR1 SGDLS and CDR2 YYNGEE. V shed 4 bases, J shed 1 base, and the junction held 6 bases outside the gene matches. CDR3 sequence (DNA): TGTGCCAGCAGCAATTGGACAGGGGTGTCCTACGAGCAGTACTTC. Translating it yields CASSNWTGVSYEQYF.

CDR3 amino acids: CASSYRAGTGNTEAFF. The CDR3 DNA reads TGTGCCAGCAGTTACAGGGCCGGGACAGGGAACACTGAAGCTTTCTTT. The rearrangement links TRBV6-5 to TRBJ1-1; 8 bases line up with TRBD1. The germline CDR1 and CDR2 sequences are MNHEY and SVGAGI. This CDR3 has 16 residues. Trimming cost V 2 bases and J 1 base; bases outside gene matches: 6.

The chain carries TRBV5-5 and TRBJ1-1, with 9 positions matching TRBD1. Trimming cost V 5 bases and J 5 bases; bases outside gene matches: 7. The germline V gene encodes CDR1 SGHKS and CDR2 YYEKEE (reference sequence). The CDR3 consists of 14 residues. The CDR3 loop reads CASSWGQGATEAFF. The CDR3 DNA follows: TGTGCCAGCAGTTGGGGACAGGGAGCGACTGAAGCTTTCTTT.

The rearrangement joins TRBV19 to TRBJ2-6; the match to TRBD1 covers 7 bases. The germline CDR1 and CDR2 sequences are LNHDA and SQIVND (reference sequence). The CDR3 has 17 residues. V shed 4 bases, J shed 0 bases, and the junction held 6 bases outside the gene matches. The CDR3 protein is CASSTDDRASGANVLTF. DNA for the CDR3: TGTGCCAGTAGTACCGACGACAGGGCCTCTGGGGCCAACGTCCTGACTTTC.